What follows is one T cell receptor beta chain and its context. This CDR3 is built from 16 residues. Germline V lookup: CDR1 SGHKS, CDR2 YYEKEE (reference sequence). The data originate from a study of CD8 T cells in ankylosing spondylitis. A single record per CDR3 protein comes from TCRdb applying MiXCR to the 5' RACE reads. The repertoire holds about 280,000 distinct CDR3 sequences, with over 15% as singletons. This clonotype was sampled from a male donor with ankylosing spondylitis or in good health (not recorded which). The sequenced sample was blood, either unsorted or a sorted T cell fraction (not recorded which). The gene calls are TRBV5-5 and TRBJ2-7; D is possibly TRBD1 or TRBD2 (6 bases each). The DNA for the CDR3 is TGTGCCAGCAGTTTGGCTTGGGGGGCCTCCTCTTACGAGCAGTACGTC. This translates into CASSLAWGASSYEQYV.